This TCR beta chain was recovered during a study of T cells in Graves' hyperthyroidism and ophthalmopathy. Researchers amplified the TCR beta CDR3 regions from RNA transcripts. TCR CDR3 underwent first-round RT-PCR with the HTBI primer set. Via MiXCR, TCRdb re-called the multiplex PCR reads, giving one row per CDR3 protein. The sample includes fewer than 450,000 distinct CDR3 sequences, about a sixth of them seen just once. The V gene's germline CDR1 is ENHRY and CDR2 SYGVKD. CDR3 size: 12 residues. V shed 8 bases, J shed 4 bases, and the junction held 2 bases outside the gene matches. This clonotype was counted at least ten times.

The chain carries TRBV10-3 and TRBJ1-3; 7 positions match TRBD1. The source of this sequence is a woman aged 25 to 45 with Graves' hyperthyroidism that later progressed to Graves' ophthalmopathy. Sequenced sample: blood. CDR3 nucleotide sequence: TGTGCCATCGGGGGACAGGGAAACACCATATATTTT. The encoded protein is CAIGGQGNTIYF.